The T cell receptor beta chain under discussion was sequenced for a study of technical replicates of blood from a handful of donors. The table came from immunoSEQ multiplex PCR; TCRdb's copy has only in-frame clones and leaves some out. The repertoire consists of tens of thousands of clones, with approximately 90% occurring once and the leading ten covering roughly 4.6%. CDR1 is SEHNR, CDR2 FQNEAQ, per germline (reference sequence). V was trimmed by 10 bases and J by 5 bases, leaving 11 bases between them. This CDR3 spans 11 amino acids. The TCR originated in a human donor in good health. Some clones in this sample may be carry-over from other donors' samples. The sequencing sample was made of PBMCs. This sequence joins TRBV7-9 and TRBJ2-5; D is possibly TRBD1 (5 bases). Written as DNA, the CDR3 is TGTGCCATCGGGCAGGGCGAGACCCAGTACTTC. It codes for CAIGQGETQYF.